A single sample gave rise to the 9 T cell receptor beta chains below, sequenced in a study of shared clonotypes between healthy human individuals. The assay was immunoSEQ multiplex PCR, and TCRdb's table has in-frame clones only and misses some. Found here are some 2,000,000 clones, about 95% of them singletons; the top ten hold roughly 1.1%. Naive CD8 cells lacked CD45RO and underwent positive selection for CCR7, leaving out terminally differentiated effector memory CD45RA+ cells. The sequenced sample was naive CD8+ T cells sorted from blood. These receptors all stem from a man younger than 35 in good health.

The chain employs TRBV7-3 and TRBJ2-4; no clear D. V dropped 4 bases and J dropped 5 bases, with 9 bases sitting between them. Looked up from germline, CDR1 is SGHTA and CDR2 is FQGTGA. This CDR3 contains 13 residues. For the CDR3, the DNA is TGTGCCAGCAGCTCTCTTCCCCAAAACATTCAGTACTTC. It yields the protein CASSSLPQNIQYF.

The chain joins TRBV4-1 to TRBJ2-1; TRBD1 matches at 8 bases. The CDR3 loop spans 15 amino acids. The trim removed 3 bases at V and 7 bases at J, leaving 8 bases unmatched. Germline loops: CDR1 MGHRA, CDR2 YSYEKL. The CDR3 is CASSHGQGMSNEQFF. CDR3 DNA: TGCGCCAGCAGCCACGGACAGGGCATGAGTAATGAGCAGTTCTTC.

The chain employs TRBV10-2 and TRBJ2-1, with 8 bases that match TRBD2. CDR1 is WSHSY, CDR2 SAAADI, per germline. The CDR3 sequence is 14 residues long. The V segment lost 7 bases and the J segment 7 bases; nucleotides outside the gene matches: 9. CDR3 sequence: CASNGGTRGNEQFF. The CDR3 DNA reads as TGCGCCAGCAACGGCGGGACTAGGGGGAATGAGCAGTTCTTC.

This chain joins TRBV9 and TRBJ2-3; 9 bases align to TRBD2. The CDR3 totals 16 residues. V lost 0 bases, J lost 5 bases, and 7 bases stayed unmatched. Germline CDR1 is SGDLS and CDR2 is YYNGEE. CDR3 loop: CASSVEAGGLEDTQYF. Written as DNA, the CDR3 is TGTGCCAGCAGCGTAGAGGCGGGGGGGCTGGAAGATACGCAGTATTTT.

V is TRBV9 and J is TRBJ2-5; D is perhaps TRBD2 (6 bases). Germline V gene lookup returns CDR1 SGDLS and CDR2 YYNGEE. V lost 4 bases and J 5 bases, leaving 15 bases between the germline ends. This CDR3 has 14 amino acids. CDR3 amino acids: CASSKGASVETQYF. In nucleotides, the CDR3 is TGTGCCAGCAGCAAGGGAGCTAGCGTGGAGACCCAGTACTTC.

As to this clone: This sample includes further DNA sequences coding for the same CDR3. The gene calls are TRBV5-1 and TRBJ1-5; weak D call: TRBD1 (6 bases). V shed 3 bases and J shed 4 bases, with 11 bases lying between them. CDR3 length: 14 residues. CDR1 and CDR2 (germline): SGHRS, YFSETQ. The CDR3 bases are TGCGCCAGCAGCTATGAGGGGGGGAATCAGCCCCAGCATTTT. Its protein is CASSYEGGNQPQHF.

The chain combines TRBV7-6 with TRBJ1-1; the D gene is possibly TRBD1 (5 bases). V lost 2 bases and J 10 bases, leaving 11 bases between the germline ends. Germline V CDR1 and CDR2: SGHVS, FNYEAQ. The CDR3 sequence is 12 residues long. CDR3 DNA: TGTGCCAGCAGCTTATCCGGAGGGGTAGCTTTCTTT. Translated: CASSLSGGVAFF.

The genes are TRBV10-1 and TRBJ2-7; D unclear. V lost 0 bases to trimming and J lost 3 bases, with 12 bases between them. CDR3 size: 15 residues. Germline CDR1 reads WNHNN; CDR2 reads SYGVQD (reference sequence). The CDR3 protein is CASSESKMGIYEQYF. For the CDR3, the DNA is TGCGCCAGCAGTGAGTCGAAGATGGGCATCTACGAGCAGTACTTC.

V is TRBV28 and J is TRBJ2-1; D is ambiguous. Trimming shortened V by 3 bases and J by 4 bases, and 7 bases separated the two germline ends. This CDR3 comprises 13 residues. Germline V CDR1 and CDR2: MDHEN, SYDVKM. CDR3 nucleotide sequence: TGTGCCAGCAGTTTGACGGAATACAATGAGCAGTTCTTC. Its translation: CASSLTEYNEQFF.